This T cell receptor (beta chain) was observed in a study of blood T cell repertoires in COVID-19. Study at large: Spain, Italy and the United States supplied samples that represented acute and convalescent COVID-19. Sample material is recorded as cDNA or gDNA derived from T cells, B-cell-depleted T cells, or PBMCs.

As handled by the study authors: Estimates of nucleated cell counts were drawn from the amplification of reference gene primers. This table comes from immunoSEQ multiplex PCR, and its TCRdb copy is limited to in-frame clones, with some not included. That table is the source of V, J and clone size, and D and trimming were worked out from the DNA. The sample lists about 53,000 clones; 80% to 90% were seen once. This CDR3 has 16 residues. Trimming cost V 4 bases and J 4 bases; bases outside gene matches: 13. CDR1 and CDR2 (germline): SGHDN, FVKESK. Sequenced input: peripheral blood. The chain joins TRBV14 to TRBJ2-7; 7 bases fit TRBD2. This receptor was identified in a man aged 55 to 69 with active COVID-19. CDR3 region: CASSRLGASGAYEQYF. CDR3 DNA sequence: TGTGCCAGCAGCCGATTAGGGGCTAGCGGAGCGTACGAGCAGTACTTC.